These T cell receptor beta chains were read from a single sample in a study of T cells in Graves' hyperthyroidism and ophthalmopathy. In TCRdb, the multiplex PCR reads were re-called with MiXCR into one record per CDR3 protein. Seen here are about 300,000 distinct CDR3 sequences, roughly a fifth observed once, and the top ten hold less than 40%. What was sequenced was blood. Source of these receptors: a man aged 50-60 years with Graves' ophthalmopathy. Each CDR3 is given with its conserved first and last residue. Each record gives: D gene, clone size, V gene, J gene, CDR3 DNA, CDR3 protein. A D gene is named only where the DNA matches it firmly. Where a row states a size, it is once, few, many or the class of an expanded clone; other rows omit it.

>.|.|TRBV4-1|TRBJ2-7
TGCGCCAGCAGCCAAGATGACGCCAGGCCCAACTCCTACGAGCAGTACTTC
CASSQDDARPNSYEQYF
>.|.|TRBV4-1|TRBJ1-2
TGCGCCAGCAGCCTTACCGCCCGGGACACTAATGTCTATGGCTACACCTTC
CASSLTARDTNVYGYTF
>TRBD2|few|TRBV4-2|TRBJ2-7
TGTGCCAGCAGCCAAGTATTTGCTAGCGGGGAAAGCTCCTACGAGCAGTACTTC
CASSQVFASGESSYEQYF
>.|few|TRBV20-1|TRBJ1-2
TGCAGTGCGGCTGATGATGCACCTCTTAACTATGGCTACACCTTC
CSAADDAPLNYGYTF
>.|few|TRBV4-1|TRBJ2-3
TGCGCCAGCAGCCAAGATCACGGGAGTTCAGATACGCAGTATTTT
CASSQDHGSSDTQYF
>.|few|TRBV27|TRBJ2-5
TGTGCCAGCAGTTTATCTCTGGGAAGCGGGGAGACCCAGTACTTC
CASSLSLGSGETQYF
>TRBD1|many|TRBV28|TRBJ2-7
TGTGCCAGCTTTTCGCCCTGGGACAGATCCTACGAGCAGTACTTC
CASFSPWDRSYEQYF
>TRBD2|.|TRBV5-6|TRBJ2-2
TGTGCCAGCAGTGGGCGGACTAGCGGAGCCCACAACGGGGAGCTGTTTTTT
CASSGRTSGAHNGELFF
>.|many|TRBV11-2|TRBJ2-7
TGTGCCAGCAGCTTGGAACCCCTGGGCGAGCAGTACTTC
CASSLEPLGEQYF
>TRBD1|many|TRBV28|TRBJ1-5
TGTGCCAGCACCCAAGCCACAGGGGGGGGCAATCAGCCCCAGCATTTT
CASTQATGGGNQPQHF